The present TCR beta chain was sequenced within a study of shared clonotypes between healthy human individuals. Measured with immunoSEQ multiplex PCR; TCRdb has only the in-frame clones, and not every one. Of roughly 700,000 clones listed, 90% were seen once; the top ten hold 30% to 40%. There are a few counts of this clone. Trimming shortened V by 0 bases and J by 3 bases, and 8 bases separated the two germline ends. CDR1 and CDR2 (germline): SGHRS, YFSETQ. CDR3 length: 14 residues. The chain couples TRBV5-1 to TRBJ2-3; no clear D. The sequencing sample was made of memory CD8+ T cells from PBMCs. The subset here: CD45RO+ cells pooled with CCR7-negative TemRA cells. The TCR comes from a young man in good health. Some clones in this sample may be carry-over from other donors' samples. Written as DNA, the CDR3 is TGCGCCAGCAGCTTGGTAACGGCGACAGATACGCAGTATTTT. This encodes CASSLVTATDTQYF.